These 21 T cell receptor beta chains were sequenced from one sample in a study of sequential checkpoint blockade in melanoma. The method was immunoSEQ multiplex PCR; TCRdb's version includes in-frame clones alone and lacks a portion of them. The data show approximately 7,800 clones, about 28% seen once. Stated treatment: randomized to nivolumab then ipilimumab (arm A) or the reverse (arm B). The starting material was tumor tissue (inferred from file names), obtained from a patient given nivolumab and ipilimumab in sequence. Receptor source: a human donor with melanoma.

The rearrangement joins TRBV18 to TRBJ2-7; D is unresolved. The CDR3 runs to 12 residues. Trimming took 3 bases from V and 12 from J, leaving 15 bases between them. Germline V gene lookup returns CDR1 KGHSH and CDR2 LQKENI. This CDR3 is CASSPSASMGYF. DNA of the CDR3: TGTGCCAGCTCACCTTCTGCGTCGATGGGGTACTTC.

This chain links TRBV5-1 with TRBJ1-1, with 9 bases aligning to TRBD1. The CDR3 extends over 15 amino acids. The germline gives CDR1 SGHRS, CDR2 YFSETQ. The ends lost 0 bases at V and 8 bases at J; junction bases unmatched: 8. The CDR3 reads CASSLVGQGTPEAFF. The DNA for the CDR3 is TGCGCCAGCAGCTTGGTGGGACAGGGTACACCCGAAGCTTTCTTT.

V usage is TRBV30 and J usage is TRBJ1-2; 7 bases fit TRBD1. The CDR3 spans 16 residues. The junction had 10 bases not matched to a gene; V was cut back by 0 bases and J by 3 bases. The V gene's germline CDR1 is GTSNPN and CDR2 SVGIG (reference sequence). CDR3 loop: CAWSVPGTERDYGYTF. CDR3 nucleotides: TGTGCCTGGAGTGTACCTGGGACAGAGCGGGACTATGGCTACACCTTC.

The V call is TRBV11-3, the J call TRBJ1-5; the match to TRBD1 covers 7 bases. The CDR3 runs 16 residues. CDR1 SGHNT and CDR2 YENEEA come from the germline V gene. The ends lost 5 bases at V and 4 bases at J; junction bases unmatched: 11. The CDR3, as DNA: TGTGCCAGCAGCACCGAACAGGGGCGGGGGAATCAGCCCCAGCATTTT. Amino acids: CASSTEQGRGNQPQHF.

The chain combines TRBV14 with TRBJ2-1; 9 bases fit TRBD2. Germline lookup yields CDR1 SGHDN and CDR2 FVKESK. Germline trimming cut 6 bases from V and 8 bases from J; bases unmatched to any gene: 11. CDR3 length: 15 amino acids. DNA of the CDR3: TGTGCCAGCAGTGGTGGGACTAGCATCTCCCATGAGCAGTTCTTC. Protein product: CASSGGTSISHEQFF.

The chain carries TRBV5-1 and TRBJ2-5; D possibly corresponds to TRBD1 (6 bases). The CDR3 consists of 15 residues. The V end lost 2 bases, the J end lost 4 bases, and 15 bases lay between the germline ends. Germline V lookup: CDR1 SGHRS, CDR2 YFSETQ. DNA for the CDR3: TGCGCCAGCAGCTTAGGGACATCCATAATAGAGACCCAGTACTTC. Its translation is CASSLGTSIIETQYF.

CDR3 nucleotide sequence: TGTGCCAGCAGAAGGGGACTAGCGGGGTCCTACAATGAGCAGTTCTTC. This translates into CASRRGLAGSYNEQFF. This chain uses TRBV6-8 with TRBJ2-1, with TRBD2 matching 13 bases. This CDR3 spans 16 amino acids. Germline values: CDR1 MNHGY, CDR2 SAAAGT. The J segment lost 1 base and the V segment lost 6 bases, leaving 3 bases of the junction unmatched.

This clone was seen once. V and J are TRBV18 and TRBJ2-5; D unresolved. The germline gives CDR1 KGHSH, CDR2 LQKENI. Trimming took off 5 bases at V and 1 base at J, with 8 bases between the two ends. The CDR3 is 13 amino acids. The CDR3 DNA follows: TGTGCCAGCTCAGGGCAGGTCCAAGAGACCCAGTACTTC. Its protein product is CASSGQVQETQYF.

V gene TRBV19 combines with J gene TRBJ2-6; D is tentatively TRBD1 or TRBD2 (5 bases each). There are 16 residues in the CDR3. Germline V gene data show CDR1 as LNHDA and CDR2 as SQIVND (reference sequence). Trimming shortened V by 1 base and J by 1 base, and 8 bases separated the two germline ends. The CDR3 reads CASSIGGTSGANVLTF. CDR3 in DNA: TGTGCCAGTAGTATAGGAGGGACGTCTGGGGCCAACGTCCTGACTTTC.

The chain carries TRBV5-1 and TRBJ2-7; possibly TRBD1 for D (6 bases). V was clipped by 4 bases and J by 0 bases, with 14 bases between them. CDR3 length: 15 residues. The V gene's germline CDR1 is SGHRS and CDR2 YFSETQ. The CDR3 loop reads CASSNRDKSSYEQYF. The CDR3 DNA is TGCGCCAGCAGCAACAGGGATAAGAGCTCCTACGAGCAGTACTTC.

This chain joins TRBV19 and TRBJ2-7, with TRBD1 matching 8 bases. The CDR3 contains 15 residues. The germline V gene encodes CDR1 LNHDA and CDR2 SQIVND (reference sequence). The V gene end was trimmed by 3 bases and the J gene end by 6 bases; junction bases not matched to a gene: 10. The CDR3 loop is CASSIQRQGSLEQYF. The CDR3 bases are TGTGCCAGTAGTATTCAGAGACAGGGGTCTCTCGAGCAGTACTTC.

This clone was recorded many times. V usage is TRBV11-3 and J usage is TRBJ2-5; D remains ambiguous. The germline V gene has CDR1 SGHNT and CDR2 YENEEA. The CDR3 runs to 15 residues. V lost 5 bases and J lost 0, with 13 bases in between. CDR3 sequence reads: CASSPPWADQETQYF. The CDR3, as DNA: TGTGCCAGCAGCCCCCCATGGGCAGACCAAGAGACCCAGTACTTC.

This clone was seen a few times. This chain joins TRBV14 and TRBJ1-3; 7 bases map to TRBD1. Germline V gene sequence: CDR1 SGHDN, CDR2 FVKESK. The CDR3 is 16 residues long. Germline trimming cut 5 bases from V and 0 bases from J; bases unmatched to any gene: 7. The chain's CDR3 is CASSWTGGLSGNTIYF. The CDR3 DNA is TGTGCCAGCAGCTGGACAGGAGGCCTCTCTGGAAACACCATATATTTT.

This clone was counted ten times or more. The chain combines TRBV11-3 with TRBJ2-5; TRBD2 matches 8 bases. This CDR3 is built from 14 residues. Germline-derived CDR1 and CDR2 are SGHNT and YENEEA. V gave up 2 bases and J gave up 5 bases; unmatched junction bases: 4. The CDR3 reads CASSLTSGEETQYF. The CDR3 nucleotides are TGTGCCAGCAGCTTAACTAGCGGTGAGGAGACCCAGTACTTC.

The rearrangement links TRBV6-8 to TRBJ1-2; possible D gene TRBD1, 6 bases. V was pared by 2 bases and J by 5 bases, with 9 bases between. The CDR3 is 13 residues long. Germline loops: CDR1 MNHGY, CDR2 SAAAGT. As DNA, the CDR3 is TGTGCCAGCAGTTACGTACAGGGTTATGGCTACACCTTC. It translates to CASSYVQGYGYTF.

The chain carries TRBV30 and TRBJ1-6; possibly TRBD1 for D (5 bases). Germline lookup yields CDR1 GTSNPN and CDR2 SVGIG (reference sequence). The CDR3 consists of 15 residues. The V end was cut by 2 bases, the J end by 7 bases, with 15 bases between. CDR3 nucleotides: TGTGCCTGGAGTTCAATGGCGGGACCCAATTCACCCCTCCACTTT. The encoded protein is CAWSSMAGPNSPLHF.

CDR3 nucleotide sequence: TGTGCCAGCAGTGACTTGTGGGGGACGGAGACCCAGTACTTC. Translating it yields CASSDLWGTETQYF. J is TRBJ2-5 and V is TRBV6-8; D may be TRBD1 or TRBD2 (5 bases each). V lost 5 bases to trimming and J lost 5 bases, with 15 bases between them. This CDR3 is built from 14 residues. CDR1 is MNHGY and CDR2 is SAAAGT in the germline V gene.

The chain uses TRBV14 and TRBJ2-3; D remains unclear. Germline CDR1 is SGHDN and CDR2 is FVKESK. This CDR3 is 12 amino acids long. Trimming cost V 4 bases and J 6 bases, with 8 bases left between them. The CDR3 sequence is CASSPLADTQYF. CDR3 bases: TGTGCCAGCAGCCCCCTCGCGGATACGCAGTATTTT. The variable domain in full, with the rest retrieved from reference TRBV14 and TRBJ2-3, is EAGVTQFPSHSVIEKGQTVTLRCDPISGHDNLYWYRRVMGKEIKFLLHFVKESKQDESGMPNNRFLAERTGGTYSTLKVQPAELEDSGVYFCASSPLADTQYFGPGTRLTVL.

In its sample, this clone is medium-sized. The V call is TRBV6-8, the J call TRBJ2-6; D remains unclear. Between the trimmed V and J ends, which lost 8 bases and 0 bases, there was a span of 17 bases. Germline V gene sequence: CDR1 MNHGY, CDR2 SAAAGT. The length of the CDR3 is 17 residues. Written as DNA, the CDR3 is TGTGCCAGCGTCGTCCAAGGCAGCCCCTCTGGGGCCAACGTCCTGACTTTC. This translates into CASVVQGSPSGANVLTF.

This sequence joins TRBV29-1 and TRBJ2-5; 10 nucleotides match TRBD2. CDR1 and CDR2 (germline): SQVTM, ANQGSEA. The CDR3 totals 15 residues. V shed 7 bases and J 4 bases; nucleotides not matched to a gene: 12. The DNA for the CDR3 is TGCAGCGCGGCCCTACTAGCGGGGTTGGGAGAGACCCAGTACTTC. It encodes CSAALLAGLGETQYF. Supplemented by reference TRBV29-1 and TRBJ2-5, the full variable domain reads SAVISQKPSRDICQRGTSLTIQCQVDSQVTMMFWYRQQPGQSLTLIATANQGSEATYESGFVIDKFPISRPNLTFSTLTVSNMSPEDSSIYLCSAALLAGLGETQYFGPGTRLLVL.

The gene calls are TRBV11-3 and TRBJ1-2; 7 bases match TRBD1. CDR1 and CDR2 (germline): SGHNT, YENEEA. The CDR3 has 14 amino acids. V lost 7 bases and J lost 8; bases outside the gene matches: 13. The chain's CDR3 is CASTHRGGGRGYTF. The CDR3 DNA sequence: TGTGCCAGCACCCACAGAGGGGGCGGGCGGGGCTACACCTTC.